The 19 T cell receptor beta chains below were found in one sample sequenced in a study of Graves' ophthalmopathy and Graves' hyperthyroidism. RNA transcripts were the source from which TCR beta CDR3 regions were amplified. A first-round RT-PCR used HTBI primers, followed by a second-round multiplex PCR. TCRdb re-derived calls from the multiplex PCR reads in MiXCR, one entry per CDR3 protein. This table has about 480,000 distinct CDR3 sequences, around 15% appearing once. Sequences were obtained from blood. These receptors originate from a woman in her 30s with Graves' ophthalmopathy.

This clonotype was picked up many times. The chain is built from TRBV4-1 and TRBJ2-5; 8 positions agree with TRBD1. Germline V gene lookup returns CDR1 MGHRA and CDR2 YSYEKL. This CDR3 region has 15 residues. The V and J ends lost 1 base and 4 bases, in that order; junction bases with no gene match: 5. The CDR3 sequence: CASSQGPRGRETQYF. The CDR3 DNA sequence: TGCGCCAGCAGCCAAGGCCCCAGGGGGCGAGAGACCCAGTACTTC.

Only a few counts were recorded for this clonotype. Written as DNA, the CDR3 is TGCAGTGCAGCCCAGTCAGGGAGGAATGAGCAGTTCTTC. This translates into CSAAQSGRNEQFF. This chain links TRBV20-1 with TRBJ2-1; possible D gene TRBD2, 6 bases. Trimming removed 6 bases from V and 7 bases from J, with 16 bases in between. This CDR3 has 13 amino acids. Germline V gives CDR1 DFQATT, CDR2 SNEGSKA (reference sequence).

This clonotype was found many times. The V call is TRBV5-1, the J call TRBJ1-1; D perhaps matches TRBD1 (5 bases). This CDR3 is 13 amino acids long. V lost 5 bases, J lost 8 bases, and 16 bases lay in between. Per germline, CDR1 SGHRS and CDR2 YFSETQ. The CDR3 DNA follows: TGCGCCAGCAGACGAGACAGCCTTTACGAAGCTTTCTTT. Translation: CASRRDSLYEAFF.

The table lists this clonotype with many counts. The rearrangement links TRBV27 to TRBJ2-5; TRBD1 aligns across 10 bases. With V trimmed by 3 bases and J by 5 bases, 6 bases remained unmatched. The CDR3 runs 15 residues. Germline lookup yields CDR1 MNHEY and CDR2 SMNVEV (reference sequence). The CDR3 DNA is TGTGCCAGCAGTTTCAAGGGACAGGGGTGGGAGACCCAGTACTTC. Residues: CASSFKGQGWETQYF.

This clonotype occurred many times. The V and J genes are TRBV5-1 and TRBJ2-2; 9 nucleotides match TRBD2. Germline CDR1 reads SGHRS; CDR2 reads YFSETQ. The length of the CDR3 is 16 residues. V shed 4 bases and J 4 bases; nucleotides not matched to a gene: 8. CDR3 in amino acids: CASSPTLAGSTGELFF. The DNA for the CDR3 is TGCGCCAGCAGCCCCACCCTAGCGGGGTCCACCGGGGAGCTGTTTTTT.

This clonotype appeared many times. V gene TRBV11-2 combines with J gene TRBJ2-7; 10 positions agree with TRBD2. The ends lost 5 bases at V and 1 base at J; junction bases unmatched: 8. The V gene's germline CDR1 is SGHAT and CDR2 FQNNGV. CDR3 size: 16 residues. CDR3 loop: CASSRSGGAISYEQYF. In DNA, the CDR3 is TGTGCCAGCAGCCGAAGCGGGGGGGCGATATCCTACGAGCAGTACTTC.

The chain is built from TRBV6-1 and TRBJ1-1; a weak D match, TRBD1 (6 bases). V lost 6 bases and J 8 bases, leaving 10 bases between the germline ends. The CDR3 has 11 amino acids. Germline assignment: CDR1 MNHNS and CDR2 SASEGT. CDR3 sequence (DNA): TGTGCCAGCAGCACAGACAGGGAAGCTTTCTTT. It is translated as CASSTDREAFF.

This clonotype was found many times. The J gene is TRBJ1-5, the V gene TRBV6-1; D remains unclear. The CDR3 sequence is 14 residues long. V lost 5 bases to trimming and J lost 6 bases, with 14 bases between them. The V gene's germline CDR1 is MNHNS and CDR2 SASEGT. CDR3 DNA: TGTGCCAGCAGTCCCTTGGTGGGGAGTCAGCCCCAGCATTTT. Translating gives CASSPLVGSQPQHF.

This clonotype was seen at least ten times. The genes are TRBV19 and TRBJ1-5; D unclear. Germline CDR1 and CDR2: LNHDA and SQIVND (reference sequence). This CDR3 has 13 residues. With 7 bases removed from V and 3 bases from J, the gap between germline ends came to 10 bases. The CDR3 spells CASTARDNQPQHF. The CDR3 coding sequence is TGTGCCAGTACCGCCCGGGACAATCAGCCCCAGCATTTT.

This clonotype showed up many times. The gene calls are TRBV6-1 and TRBJ2-5; 9 bases fit TRBD2. CDR3 length: 16 amino acids. CDR1 MNHNS and CDR2 SASEGT come from the germline V gene. Trimming cost V 1 base and J 3 bases; bases outside gene matches: 6. The CDR3 protein is CASSEVRASGKETQYF. CDR3 DNA sequence: TGTGCCAGCAGTGAAGTTAGGGCTAGCGGGAAAGAGACCCAGTACTTC.

This clonotype was detected many times. This chain connects TRBV24-1 to TRBJ2-2; 10 nucleotides line up with TRBD2. CDR1 and CDR2 from the germline V gene are KGHDR and SFDVKD. Losses at the gene ends were 5 bases for V and 4 bases for J; bases not matched to a gene: 9. This CDR3 region has 17 residues. The CDR3 loop reads CATSGPLAGVSTGELFF. DNA for the CDR3: TGTGCCACCAGTGGTCCGCTAGCGGGAGTCAGCACCGGGGAGCTGTTTTTT.

This clonotype appeared a few times. The chain carries TRBV30 and TRBJ2-1; 8 nucleotides agree with TRBD2. The CDR3 has 14 amino acids. With V trimmed by 2 bases and J by 6 bases, 6 bases remained unmatched. CDR1 is GTSNPN, CDR2 SVGIG, per germline (reference sequence). CDR3 sequence: CAWSTSGGTNEQFF. In DNA form, the CDR3 reads TGTGCCTGGAGTACGAGCGGGGGAACCAATGAGCAGTTCTTC. The variable domain in full, with the rest retrieved from reference TRBV30 and TRBJ2-1, is SQTIHQWPATLVQPVGSPLSLECTVEGTSNPNLYWYRQAAGRGLQLLFYSVGIGQISSEVPQNLSASRPQDRQFILSSKKLLLSDSGFYLCAWSTSGGTNEQFFGPGTRLTVL.

This clonotype showed up many times. The chain links TRBV5-1 to TRBJ1-5, with D tentatively TRBD1 (5 bases). The CDR3 runs 14 residues. The V end lost 4 bases, the J end lost 7 bases, and 15 bases lay between the germline ends. Per germline, CDR1 SGHRS and CDR2 YFSETQ. The CDR3, as DNA: TGCGCCAGCAGCCTGGGTGGGGGTTTACAGCCCCAGCATTTT. It yields the protein CASSLGGGLQPQHF. The complete variable domain, with remaining parts taken from reference TRBV5-1 and TRBJ1-5, reads KAGVTQTPRYLIKTRGQQVTLSCSPISGHRSVSWYQQTPGQGLQFLFEYFSETQRNKGNFPGRFSGRQFSNSRSEMNVSTLELGDSALYLCASSLGGGLQPQHFGDGTRLSIL.

This clonotype came up a few times. The chain joins TRBV4-2 to TRBJ2-5, with TRBD2 matching over 13 bases. V gave up 0 bases and J gave up 3 bases; unmatched junction bases: 10. CDR1 is LGHNA, CDR2 YNFKEQ, per germline. The CDR3 is 19 residues long. The CDR3 loop is CASSQELSTGLAGEETQYF. CDR3 DNA: TGTGCCAGCAGCCAAGAACTTTCCACCGGACTAGCGGGGGAAGAGACCCAGTACTTC.

This clonotype was observed at least ten times. The chain is built from TRBV28 and TRBJ2-4; no firm D call. This CDR3 spans 12 amino acids. V was cut by 9 bases and J by 6 bases, with 12 bases left in between. The germline V gene encodes CDR1 MDHEN and CDR2 SYDVKM. The CDR3 reads CASGPRPNIQYF. The CDR3 DNA follows: TGTGCCAGTGGACCAAGACCAAACATTCAGTACTTC.

Many counts were recorded for this clonotype. The rearrangement joins TRBV7-2 to TRBJ1-5, with a weak D call TRBD1 (5 bases). Germline-derived CDR1 and CDR2 are SGHTA and FQGNSA. The length of the CDR3 is 15 residues. The V end was cut by 5 bases, the J end by 4 bases, with 15 bases between. CDR3 loop: CASSTRLGGNQPQHF. In DNA, the CDR3 is TGTGCCAGCAGCACACGCCTCGGGGGGAATCAGCCCCAGCATTTT.

This clonotype was seen at least ten times. The chain combines TRBV20-1 with TRBJ1-1; D possibly corresponds to TRBD1 (5 bases). There are 14 residues in the CDR3. V lost 5 bases and J 0 bases, leaving 13 bases between the germline ends. Per germline, CDR1 DFQATT and CDR2 SNEGSKA (reference sequence). The CDR3 here is CSAQSGAMNTEAFF. CDR3 coding DNA: TGCAGTGCTCAGTCTGGGGCTATGAACACTGAAGCTTTCTTT.

Only a few counts were recorded for this clonotype. The CDR3 is CASSPTDSTEQYF. CDR3 nucleotides: TGTGCCAGCTCACCCACCGACTCCACCGAGCAGTACTTC. The V gene is TRBV18, the J gene TRBJ2-7; D call uncertain. In germline, CDR1 is KGHSH, CDR2 LQKENI. V lost 3 bases and J 6 bases, leaving 12 bases between the germline ends. This CDR3 region has 13 residues.

The chain has TRBV6-2 or TRBV6-3 and TRBJ2-5; possibly TRBD2 for D (5 bases). The germline V gene encodes CDR1 MNHEY and CDR2 SVGEGT. This CDR3 is 13 amino acids long. The V end lost 6 bases, the J end lost 9 bases, and 17 bases lay between the germline ends. The CDR3 loop is CASRDPPRAAQYF. CDR3 nucleotide sequence: TGTGCCAGCAGAGATCCTCCGAGGGCGGCCCAGTACTTC.